Below are 9 T cell receptor beta chains sequenced from a single sample in a study of blood T cell repertoires in COVID-19. Only in-frame clones appear in the TCRdb table, and some are missing; sequencing was by immunoSEQ multiplex PCR. The sample consists of approximately 200,000 clones, 85% to 90% of them appearing once. The sample consisted of PBMCs or T cells enriched from blood (not recorded which). Every receptor here comes from a man under 40 who had recovered from COVID-19.

CDR3 in DNA: TGTGCCAGCAGTGTCCTAGCCCAAACCTACGAGCAGTACTTC. This gives the protein CASSVLAQTYEQYF. The chain joins TRBV9 to TRBJ2-7; possibly TRBD2 for D (5 bases). The CDR3 has 14 amino acids. Germline CDR1 reads SGDLS; CDR2 reads YYNGEE. Trimming cost V 5 bases and J 2 bases, with 14 bases left between them.

The chain is built from TRBV30 and TRBJ2-3; 13 positions agree with TRBD2. Unmatched junction bases numbered 2, after V lost 0 bases and J lost 5 bases. The length of the CDR3 is 15 residues. The V gene's germline CDR1 is GTSNPN and CDR2 SVGIG (reference sequence). In DNA, the CDR3 is TGTGCCTGGAGTGTAGGGACTAGCGGGAAAGATACGCAGTATTTT. Translated, it gives CAWSVGTSGKDTQYF. The full variable domain, its missing parts supplied by reference TRBV30 and TRBJ2-3, is SQTIHQWPATLVQPVGSPLSLECTVEGTSNPNLYWYRQAAGRGLQLLFYSVGIGQISSEVPQNLSASRPQDRQFILSSKKLLLSDSGFYLCAWSVGTSGKDTQYFGPGTRLTVL.

The V and J genes are TRBV10-3 and TRBJ1-5, with D unclear. The CDR3 is made up of 13 amino acids. Looked up from germline, CDR1 is ENHRY and CDR2 is SYGVKD. V lost 4 bases to trimming and J lost 1 base, with 5 bases between them. The CDR3 sequence: CAISGQSNQPQHF. CDR3 bases: TGTGCCATCAGTGGGCAGAGCAATCAGCCCCAGCATTTT.

By share, this clone counts as medium-sized. The CDR3 DNA reads as TGTGCCAGCAGTGCCAAAGATACGCAGTATTTT. Encoded protein: CASSAKDTQYF. The V gene is TRBV25-1, the J gene TRBJ2-3, with D uncertain. This CDR3 is 11 amino acids long. V lost 4 bases and J 5 bases, leaving 4 bases between the germline ends. Germline CDR1 is MGHDK and CDR2 is SYGVNS.

The genes are TRBV5-1 and TRBJ2-7, with TRBD1 matching 9 bases. The CDR3 is 15 amino acids. J lost 2 bases, V lost 1 base, and 4 bases had no gene match. Germline lookup yields CDR1 SGHRS and CDR2 YFSETQ. CDR3 residues: CASSLSGTGPYEQYF. The CDR3 DNA reads TGCGCCAGCAGCTTGTCTGGGACAGGGCCCTACGAGCAGTACTTC.

The chain links TRBV7-6 to TRBJ1-3, with a weak D call TRBD1 (6 bases). This CDR3 has 16 residues. V was pared by 5 bases and J by 2 bases, with 16 bases between. Germline loops: CDR1 SGHVS, CDR2 FNYEAQ. The CDR3 sequence: CASSPLTGSPGNTIYF. The CDR3 DNA is TGTGCCAGCAGCCCCCTCACAGGGAGCCCTGGAAACACCATATATTTT.

The chain combines TRBV6-6 with TRBJ1-5; perhaps TRBD1 as D (5 bases). Germline loops: CDR1 MNHNY, CDR2 SVGAGI (reference sequence). V lost 4 bases and J lost 5, with 15 bases in between. This CDR3 has 15 amino acids. CDR3 loop: CASSSNAGPDQPQHF. DNA of the CDR3: TGTGCCAGCAGTTCGAATGCGGGACCAGATCAGCCCCAGCATTTT.

This clone has only a few counts. The gene calls are TRBV11-2 and TRBJ2-3; tentatively, D is TRBD2 (6 bases). Germline CDR1 and CDR2: SGHAT and FQNNGV. The CDR3 is 12 amino acids. In DNA, the CDR3 is TGTGCGAGCGGGCCGAGCACAGATACGCAGTATTTT. It codes for CASGPSTDTQYF.

This chain joins TRBV30 and TRBJ1-3; D might be TRBD1 (5 bases). V was shortened by 3 bases and J by 3 bases, with 9 bases between the two germline ends. The CDR3 sequence is 13 residues long. Germline loops: CDR1 GTSNPN, CDR2 SVGIG (reference sequence). The CDR3 here is CAWSRADGNTIYF. The CDR3 DNA follows: TGTGCCTGGAGCAGGGCAGATGGAAACACCATATATTTT.